These 21 T cell receptor beta chains came from one sample sequenced in a study of blood T cell repertoires in COVID-19. The data were produced by immunoSEQ multiplex PCR, yet TCRdb's version contains in-frame clones alone and is incomplete. Of approximately 100,000 clones detected, around 90% appear once; the ten largest clones hold more than 3.5%. Material for sequencing was peripheral blood. These receptors all stem from a human donor with COVID-19, enrolled during active disease. The donor label of this sample is uncertain.

In its sample, this clone was seen once. This rearrangement joins TRBV2 to TRBJ1-2, with 8 bases aligning to TRBD1. Per the germline V gene, CDR1 is SNHLY and CDR2 is FYNNEI. The CDR3 loop spans 14 amino acids. The trim removed 6 bases at V and 6 bases at J, leaving 9 bases unmatched. The CDR3 loop is CASRAGQGWDGYTF. The CDR3 DNA is TGTGCCAGCAGAGCAGGACAGGGCTGGGATGGCTACACCTTC. The entire variable domain, with the rest obtained from reference TRBV2 and TRBJ1-2, is as follows: EPEVTQTPSHQVTQMGQEVILRCVPISNHLYFYWYRQILGQKVEFLVSFYNNEISEKSEIFDDQFSVERPDGSNFTLKIRSTKLEDSAMYFCASRAGQGWDGYTFGSGTRLTVV.

The rearrangement links TRBV2 to TRBJ1-5; maybe TRBD1 (6 bases). The V and J ends lost 1 base and 0 bases respectively, with 10 bases between them. CDR1 SNHLY and CDR2 FYNNEI come from the germline V gene. The CDR3 covers 16 residues. CDR3: CASSEGPGDSNQPQHF. DNA of the CDR3: TGTGCCAGCAGTGAAGGGCCAGGGGATAGCAATCAGCCCCAGCATTTT. Using reference TRBV2 and TRBJ1-5 for the parts outside the CDR3, the full variable domain is EPEVTQTPSHQVTQMGQEVILRCVPISNHLYFYWYRQILGQKVEFLVSFYNNEISEKSEIFDDQFSVERPDGSNFTLKIRSTKLEDSAMYFCASSEGPGDSNQPQHFGDGTRLSIL.

As concerns this clone: At one end the junction does not follow the germline gene, possibly because of a read error. This rearrangement joins TRBV5-1 to TRBJ1-2, with TRBD1 matching 8 bases. CDR3 length: 15 amino acids. Germline CDR1 reads SGHRS; CDR2 reads YFSETQ. CDR3 nucleotide sequence: TGCGCCAGCAGCTACGGACAGGGAACCGACCCCCGCCTCTCCTTC. It encodes CASSYGQGTDPRLSF.

The chain uses TRBV6-4 and TRBJ2-4, with 9 bases that match TRBD1. With 0 bases clipped from V and 7 bases from J, the junction kept 10 bases outside the gene matches. This CDR3 comprises 17 residues. CDR1 and CDR2 from the germline V gene are MRHNA and SNTAGT. The CDR3 nucleotides read TGTGCCAGCAGTGACTCGAGGTATGGGACAGGGTATAACATTCAGTACTTC. It is translated as CASSDSRYGTGYNIQYF.

This chain joins TRBV15 and TRBJ2-7, with 8 nucleotides matching TRBD1. Germline V gene lookup returns CDR1 LNHNV and CDR2 YYDKDF (reference sequence). This CDR3 is built from 16 residues. Unmatched junction bases numbered 9, after V lost 0 bases and J lost 5 bases. CDR3 in amino acids: CATSRDRSGGGDEQYF. Written as DNA, the CDR3 is TGTGCCACCAGCAGAGATCGGTCAGGGGGCGGCGACGAGCAGTACTTC.

The chain has TRBV27 and TRBJ1-6, with 8 bases identical to TRBD1. The CDR3 length is 14 residues. Germline V lookup: CDR1 MNHEY, CDR2 SMNVEV (reference sequence). J lost 7 bases, V lost 9 bases, and 8 bases had no gene match. The CDR3 reads CASKRQGPNSPLHF. The CDR3 DNA reads as TGTGCCAGTAAACGACAGGGGCCGAATTCACCCCTCCACTTT.

The gene calls are TRBV2 and TRBJ2-3; 11 nucleotides match TRBD2. Germline V CDR1 and CDR2: SNHLY, FYNNEI. This CDR3 is 15 amino acids long. With 7 bases clipped from V and 2 bases from J, the junction kept 5 bases outside the gene matches. CDR3 coding DNA: TGTGCCAGCAACCTACTAGCGGGAGCCACAGATACGCAGTATTTT. Its protein product is CASNLLAGATDTQYF.

The V call is TRBV30, the J call TRBJ1-5; 7 nucleotides align to TRBD1. Germline V gives CDR1 GTSNPN, CDR2 SVGIG (reference sequence). J gave up 6 bases and V 1 base, and 3 bases lay outside the gene matches. The CDR3 has 13 residues. The CDR3 bases are TGTGCCTGGAGTGGAGACAGGGTTCAGCCCCAGCATTTT. Protein product: CAWSGDRVQPQHF.

This clone came up a few times. J is TRBJ2-7 and V is TRBV6-5; 8 bases agree with TRBD1. Germline V gene sequence: CDR1 MNHEY, CDR2 SVGAGI. The V segment lost 5 bases and the J segment 2 bases; nucleotides outside the gene matches: 5. The CDR3 runs 14 residues. The CDR3 here is CASSTGQGAYEQYF. The CDR3 coding sequence is TGTGCCAGCAGTACCGGACAGGGAGCCTACGAGCAGTACTTC.

The chain links TRBV5-6 to TRBJ1-1; no reliable D call. This CDR3 has 15 amino acids. V gave up 3 bases and J gave up 4 bases, with 16 bases separating them. Germline values: CDR1 SGHDT, CDR2 YYEEEE. CDR3 nucleotide sequence: TGTGCCAGCAGCTCGGAGGGTGTAGGAGGCACTGAAGCTTTCTTT. This translates into CASSSEGVGGTEAFF.

The gene calls are TRBV6-5 and TRBJ1-2, with TRBD1 identical over 11 bases. V dropped 6 bases and J dropped 6; count of bases not matched to a gene: 3. The CDR3 runs 13 residues. The V gene's germline CDR1 is MNHEY and CDR2 SVGAGI. CDR3 nucleotide sequence: TGTGCCAGCAGACGGGACAGGGGGGATGGCTACACCTTC. Its protein is CASRRDRGDGYTF.

V gene TRBV20-1 combines with J gene TRBJ1-4; the D gene is possibly TRBD1 (5 bases). Per germline, CDR1 DFQATT and CDR2 SNEGSKA (reference sequence). Deletions cut 3 bases from V and 7 bases from J, with 15 bases between. The CDR3 contains 14 residues. The CDR3 is CSASWVRGGEKLFF. As DNA, the CDR3 is TGCAGTGCTAGTTGGGTTAGGGGAGGTGAAAAACTGTTTTTT.

This chain connects TRBV7-8 to TRBJ1-5; possible D gene TRBD1, 6 bases. V was trimmed by 1 base and J by 3 bases, leaving 10 bases between them. The length of the CDR3 is 15 residues. Germline V gene sequence: CDR1 SGHVS, CDR2 FQNEAQ. The CDR3 sequence is CASSLGYRDNQPQHF. The CDR3 coding sequence is TGTGCCAGCAGCTTAGGTTACAGGGACAATCAGCCCCAGCATTTT. The variable domain in full, with the rest retrieved from reference TRBV7-8 and TRBJ1-5, is GAGVSQSPRYKVAKRGQDVALRCDPISGHVSLFWYQQALGQGPEFLTYFQNEAQLDKSGLPSDRFFAERPEGSVSTLKIQRTQQEDSAVYLCASSLGYRDNQPQHFGDGTRLSIL.

The chain recombines TRBV3-1 (or the pseudogene TRBV3-2) with TRBJ1-4, with no clear D. V was pared by 4 bases and J by 8 bases, with 14 bases between. The CDR3 has 14 amino acids. CDR1 is LGHDT, CDR2 YNNKEL, per germline (reference sequence). For the CDR3, the DNA is TGTGCCAGCAGCCCAGACGGGGTACAGGAAAAACTGTTTTTT. Protein: CASSPDGVQEKLFF.

The J gene is TRBJ1-5, the V gene TRBV7-9; weak D call: TRBD1 (6 bases). The V and J ends lost 6 bases and 4 bases respectively, with 10 bases between them. Germline CDR1 and CDR2: SEHNR and FQNEAQ (reference sequence). The CDR3 sequence is 13 residues long. CDR3 coding DNA: TGTGCCAGCAGGTGTAGGGGGAATCAGCCCCAGCATTTT. Translation gives CASRCRGNQPQHF. The variable domain in full, completed from reference TRBV7-9 and TRBJ1-5, reads DTGVSQNPRHKITKRGQNVTFRCDPISEHNRLYWYRQTLGQGPEFLTYFQNEAQLEKSRLLSDRFSAERPKGSFSTLEIQRTEQGDSAMYLCASRCRGNQPQHFGDGTRLSIL.

The chain uses TRBV7-2 and TRBJ2-6; 7 bases agree with TRBD1. This CDR3 region has 15 residues. Losses at the gene ends were 6 bases for V and 0 bases for J; bases not matched to a gene: 2. Looked up from germline, CDR1 is SGHTA and CDR2 is FQGNSA. The CDR3 loop reads CASSTGASGANVLTF. The CDR3 bases are TGTGCCAGCAGTACAGGGGCCTCTGGGGCCAACGTCCTGACTTTC.

The V call is TRBV27, the J call TRBJ2-7; D unresolved. With 7 bases removed from V and 2 bases from J, the gap between germline ends came to 18 bases. Germline V gives CDR1 MNHEY, CDR2 SMNVEV (reference sequence). This CDR3 spans 15 amino acids. The CDR3 here is CASTLYYDGPYEQYF. In DNA form, the CDR3 reads TGTGCCAGCACCCTTTACTATGACGGTCCCTACGAGCAGTACTTC.

This chain links TRBV5-4 with TRBJ2-3; 7 bases agree with TRBD1. Trimming took 0 bases from V and 0 from J; bases not matched to a gene: 1. This CDR3 region has 15 residues. The germline CDR1 and CDR2 sequences are SGHNT and YYREEE (reference sequence). The CDR3 reads CASSLAQGSTDTQYF. CDR3 in DNA: TGTGCCAGCAGCTTGGCACAGGGGAGCACAGATACGCAGTATTTT.

The gene calls are TRBV6-5 and TRBJ2-7, with 7 bases lining up with TRBD1. V was pared by 5 bases and J by 6 bases, with 13 bases of the junction left unmatched. The CDR3 spans 15 residues. Germline V gene data show CDR1 as MNHEY and CDR2 as SVGAGI. CDR3 amino acids: CASSLAGTESGEQYF. In nucleotides, the CDR3 is TGTGCCAGCAGTCTCGCCGGGACAGAGTCAGGCGAGCAGTACTTC.

This chain uses TRBV14 with TRBJ2-3; TRBD2 agrees at 8 bases. Germline CDR1 is SGHDN and CDR2 is FVKESK. There are 18 residues in the CDR3. J was trimmed by 2 bases and V by 6 bases; bases with no gene match: 16. The CDR3 region is CASSRRGAGVPYTDTQYF. The DNA of the CDR3 is TGTGCCAGCAGTCGCCGGGGAGCGGGGGTCCCGTACACAGATACGCAGTATTTT.

This rearrangement joins TRBV3-1 (or the pseudogene TRBV3-2) to TRBJ2-5; the D gene is possibly TRBD1 (6 bases). The length of the CDR3 is 15 residues. Germline V gene lookup returns CDR1 LGHDT and CDR2 YNNKEL (reference sequence). Trimming took off 4 bases at V and 7 bases at J, with 19 bases between the two ends. CDR3 nucleotides: TGTGCCAGCAGCCGAATGAGGGGGAACCCGGGGACCCAGTACTTC. Residues: CASSRMRGNPGTQYF.